This T cell receptor beta chain originates from a study of regulatory T cells in long-lasting Graves disease. Time point denoted: persistent/refractory GD, antithyroid drugs over 5 years with positive TRAb. RNA isolated from PBMCs was used to make the TCR library. Construction of the TCR beta libraries employed iRepertoire HTBI primers in conjunction with Arm-PCR of CDR3 regions. TCRdb itself ran the multiplex PCR reads through MiXCR, one entry per CDR3 protein. This repertoire shows 600,000 to 800,000 distinct CDR3 sequences, around 30% found once; its top ten account for around 42%. This clonotype was observed a handful of times. Trimming took 4 bases from V and 3 from J, leaving 16 bases between them. Germline V gene sequence: CDR1 LGHDT, CDR2 YNNKEL (reference sequence). The CDR3 contains 15 residues.

Sequences were derived from peripheral blood mononuclear cells (PBMCs), sampled when the disease was refractory, from a patient treated with antithyroid drugs. The source is a female donor with Graves disease. The chain uses TRBV3-1 and TRBJ2-7; maybe TRBD1 (6 bases). The CDR3 region has the DNA TGTGCCAGCAGCCCTGGATGGGACACTGGCTACGAGCAGTACTTC. Its protein is CASSPGWDTGYEQYF.